This paragraph covers one T cell receptor (beta chain) sequence. Its antigen is not known. The data are from a study of T-cell reconstitution after alpha-beta-depleted transplantation in children. Study results and caveats: T-cell counts and diversity at one year post-transplant came mainly from newly produced T cells.

The CDR3 is 15 amino acids. V lost 6 bases to trimming and J lost 2 bases, with 14 bases between them. For TCRbeta, the library was prepared with unique molecular identifiers. TCRdb redid the calling of the PCR reads with MiXCR, one entry per CDR3 protein. The sample records about 580,000 distinct CDR3 sequences, roughly 24% being singletons. The receptor comes from a boy younger than two who had a stem cell transplant for acute myeloid leukemia, so the T cells may come from the graft donor. The chain links TRBV12-3 or TRBV12-4 to TRBJ1-5; D gene uncertain. Here the sequenced sample was PBMCs, mostly from graft donor cells, taken 360 days after TCRalphabeta/CD19-depleted stem cell transplant. CDR3 region: CASSSGGLGNQPQHF. For the CDR3, the DNA is TGTGCCAGCAGCTCCGGTGGGTTGGGCAATCAGCCCCAGCATTTT.